The rows below give T cell receptor beta chains drawn from one sample of a study of CD8 T cells in Susac syndrome. TCRdb re-derived calls from the immunoSEQ multiplex PCR reads in MiXCR, one entry per CDR3 protein. The table includes 330,000 or so distinct CDR3 sequences, roughly 90% detected once. Material: CD8+ T cells from PBMCs. These receptors were obtained from a human donor with multiple sclerosis. Both conserved end residues are part of each CDR3. D genes are given only for firm matches. Size tells how often a clone was seen (once, few, many) or the class of an expanded clone, and some rows leave it out.

clone_size: -; d_call: TRBD1; v_call: TRBV7-9; j_call: TRBJ1-1; cdr3_aa: CASSPGQGLDTEAFF; cdr3_nt: TGTGCCAGCAGCCCCGGACAGGGCCTGGACACTGAAGCTTTCTTT
clone_size: -; d_call: TRBD1; v_call: TRBV10-3; j_call: TRBJ2-7; cdr3_aa: CAISDDRVSYEQYF; cdr3_nt: TGTGCCATCAGCGACGACAGGGTTTCCTACGAGCAGTACTTC
clone_size: -; d_call: TRBD2; v_call: TRBV9; j_call: TRBJ2-2; cdr3_aa: CASSVVAAGGTGTGELFF; cdr3_nt: TGTGCCAGCAGCGTAGTCGCAGCGGGAGGGACCGGGACCGGGGAGCTGTTTTTT
clone_size: once; d_call: TRBD1; v_call: TRBV7-9; j_call: TRBJ2-7; cdr3_aa: CASSFRTGGGYEQYF; cdr3_nt: TGTGCCAGCAGTTTCAGGACAGGGGGCGGATACGAGCAGTACTTC
clone_size: -; d_call: -; v_call: TRBV19; j_call: TRBJ1-1; cdr3_aa: CASSIGLAGTEAFF; cdr3_nt: TGTGCCAGTAGTATTGGTCTCGCAGGGACTGAAGCTTTCTTT
clone_size: -; d_call: -; v_call: TRBV28; j_call: TRBJ2-1; cdr3_aa: CASSGDRARNEQFF; cdr3_nt: TGTGCCAGCAGCGGCGATCGAGCCAGGAATGAGCAGTTCTTC
clone_size: -; d_call: TRBD1; v_call: TRBV6-5; j_call: TRBJ1-3; cdr3_aa: CASSPGTAGNTIYF; cdr3_nt: TGTGCCAGCAGTCCCGGGACAGCTGGAAACACCATATATTTT
clone_size: -; d_call: -; v_call: TRBV14; j_call: TRBJ2-7; cdr3_aa: CASSEPLSYEQYF; cdr3_nt: TGTGCCAGCAGCGAGCCCCTGTCCTACGAGCAGTACTTC
clone_size: -; d_call: TRBD1; v_call: TRBV4-1; j_call: TRBJ1-1; cdr3_aa: CASSHGQGNTEAFF; cdr3_nt: TGCGCCAGCAGCCATGGACAGGGGAACACTGAAGCTTTCTTT
clone_size: -; d_call: -; v_call: TRBV5-6; j_call: TRBJ1-2; cdr3_aa: CASSLASGVQNGYTF; cdr3_nt: TGTGCCAGCAGCTTGGCCAGCGGGGTCCAGAATGGCTACACCTTC
clone_size: -; d_call: -; v_call: TRBV6-4; j_call: TRBJ2-2; cdr3_aa: CASSDSGTTNTGELFF; cdr3_nt: TGTGCCAGCAGTGACTCGGGGACAACGAACACCGGGGAGCTGTTTTTT
clone_size: -; d_call: TRBD2; v_call: TRBV30; j_call: TRBJ2-1; cdr3_aa: CAWSVGTSGGADVNEQFF; cdr3_nt: TGTGCCTGGAGTGTAGGGACTAGCGGGGGGGCCGATGTCAATGAGCAGTTCTTC
clone_size: -; d_call: TRBD2; v_call: TRBV20-1; j_call: TRBJ2-1; cdr3_aa: CSARDAGGRLYEQFF; cdr3_nt: TGCAGTGCTAGGGATGCTGGCGGGAGGCTCTATGAGCAGTTCTTC
clone_size: -; d_call: TRBD2; v_call: TRBV9; j_call: TRBJ2-2; cdr3_aa: CASSVEIAGPTGELFF; cdr3_nt: TGTGCCAGCAGCGTAGAAATAGCGGGACCCACCGGGGAGCTGTTTTTT
clone_size: once; d_call: TRBD1; v_call: TRBV28; j_call: TRBJ2-7; cdr3_aa: CASGPTGGRNEQYF; cdr3_nt: TGTGCCAGTGGACCAACAGGGGGCAGGAACGAGCAGTACTTC
clone_size: -; d_call: TRBD1; v_call: TRBV20-1; j_call: TRBJ2-2; cdr3_aa: CSARDNAVDRGSNTGELFF; cdr3_nt: TGCAGTGCTAGAGATAATGCTGTGGACAGGGGGTCGAACACCGGGGAGCTGTTTTTT
clone_size: -; d_call: -; v_call: TRBV7-7; j_call: TRBJ2-6; cdr3_aa: CASSLGAAGANVLTF; cdr3_nt: TGTGCTAGCAGCTTAGGCGCGGCTGGGGCCAACGTCCTGACTTTC
clone_size: -; d_call: -; v_call: TRBV7-9; j_call: TRBJ1-6; cdr3_aa: CASSLGHYNSPLHF; cdr3_nt: TGTGCCAGCAGCCTTGGACACTATAATTCACCCCTCCACTTT
clone_size: -; d_call: -; v_call: TRBV9; j_call: TRBJ2-1; cdr3_aa: CASSVGGKLAGEQFF; cdr3_nt: TGTGCCAGCAGCGTAGGCGGGAAACTAGCAGGTGAGCAGTTCTTC
clone_size: -; d_call: -; v_call: TRBV10-3; j_call: TRBJ2-7; cdr3_aa: CACAGVPYEQYF; cdr3_nt: TGTGCGTGCGCAGGGGTTCCCTACGAGCAGTACTTC
clone_size: few; d_call: -; v_call: TRBV6-6; j_call: TRBJ2-1; cdr3_aa: CASSPLDYNEQFF; cdr3_nt: TGTGCCAGCAGTCCACTCGACTACAATGAGCAGTTCTTC
clone_size: -; d_call: TRBD1; v_call: TRBV2; j_call: TRBJ1-1; cdr3_aa: CASNFQGARDTEAFF; cdr3_nt: TGTGCCAGCAACTTCCAGGGGGCCCGGGACACTGAAGCTTTCTTT
clone_size: -; d_call: -; v_call: TRBV27; j_call: TRBJ2-6; cdr3_aa: CASSERAGGANVLTF; cdr3_nt: TGTGCCAGCAGTGAAAGGGCCGGCGGGGCCAACGTCCTGACTTTC
clone_size: few; d_call: -; v_call: TRBV4-1; j_call: TRBJ2-7; cdr3_aa: CASSQDPPGFGYEQYF; cdr3_nt: TGCGCCAGCAGCCAAGACCCGCCAGGGTTCGGGTACGAGCAGTACTTC
clone_size: few; d_call: TRBD1; v_call: TRBV11-2; j_call: TRBJ2-5; cdr3_aa: CASSPGTEETQYF; cdr3_nt: TGTGCCAGCAGCCCCGGGACAGAAGAGACCCAGTACTTC
clone_size: -; d_call: TRBD2; v_call: TRBV20-1; j_call: TRBJ2-1; cdr3_aa: CSARPTSGDYNEQFF; cdr3_nt: TGCAGTGCTAGACCCACTAGCGGGGACTACAATGAGCAGTTCTTC
clone_size: -; d_call: TRBD1; v_call: TRBV11-2; j_call: TRBJ2-5; cdr3_aa: CASSSLLDREETQYF; cdr3_nt: TGTGCCAGCAGCTCGCTTCTCGACAGGGAAGAGACCCAGTACTTC
clone_size: -; d_call: -; v_call: TRBV19; j_call: TRBJ2-1; cdr3_aa: CASSTRPYNEQFF; cdr3_nt: TGTGCCAGTAGTACCCGACCCTACAATGAGCAGTTCTTC
clone_size: -; d_call: -; v_call: TRBV11-2; j_call: TRBJ2-1; cdr3_aa: CASSLDQTRVFF; cdr3_nt: TGTGCCAGCAGCTTAGATCAGACTAGGGTGTTCTTC
clone_size: -; d_call: TRBD1; v_call: TRBV5-1; j_call: TRBJ2-5; cdr3_aa: CASSLVTGEETQYF; cdr3_nt: TGCGCCAGCAGCTTGGTCACAGGGGAAGAGACCCAGTACTTC
clone_size: few; d_call: -; v_call: TRBV28; j_call: TRBJ1-5; cdr3_aa: CASSPGDSNQPQHF; cdr3_nt: TGTGCCAGCAGCCCAGGGGACAGCAATCAGCCCCAGCATTTT
clone_size: few; d_call: -; v_call: TRBV29-1; j_call: TRBJ2-7; cdr3_aa: CSVRVPYIYEQYF; cdr3_nt: TGCAGCGTGAGGGTCCCCTATATTTACGAGCAGTACTTC
clone_size: once; d_call: TRBD2; v_call: TRBV11-2; j_call: TRBJ2-3; cdr3_aa: CASSLASGIGDTQYF; cdr3_nt: TGTGCCAGCAGCTTGGCTAGCGGGATAGGTGATACGCAGTATTTT
clone_size: -; d_call: -; v_call: TRBV20-1; j_call: TRBJ1-2; cdr3_aa: CSARDPVNYGYTF; cdr3_nt: TGCAGTGCTAGAGATCCAGTTAACTATGGCTACACCTTC
clone_size: -; d_call: TRBD1; v_call: TRBV7-9; j_call: TRBJ1-5; cdr3_aa: CASSDGTEDSNQPQHF; cdr3_nt: TGTGCCAGCAGCGACGGGACAGAGGATAGCAATCAGCCCCAGCATTTT
clone_size: -; d_call: -; v_call: TRBV7-9; j_call: TRBJ1-5; cdr3_aa: CASSLGQVPQHF; cdr3_nt: TGTGCCAGCAGCTTAGGACAGGTACCCCAGCATTTT
clone_size: -; d_call: -; v_call: TRBV11-2; j_call: TRBJ2-1; cdr3_aa: CASSLLRLNEQFF; cdr3_nt: TGTGCCAGCAGCTTACTCAGGCTTAATGAGCAGTTCTTC
clone_size: -; d_call: -; v_call: TRBV28; j_call: TRBJ1-5; cdr3_aa: CASNRGSDNQPQHF; cdr3_nt: TGTGCCAGCAATCGGGGTTCTGACAATCAGCCCCAGCATTTT
clone_size: once; d_call: -; v_call: TRBV19; j_call: TRBJ1-6; cdr3_aa: CASSISSGRGNSPLHF; cdr3_nt: TGTGCCAGTAGTATTTCATCGGGACGGGGGAATTCACCCCTCCACTTT
clone_size: -; d_call: TRBD2; v_call: TRBV4-1; j_call: TRBJ2-5; cdr3_aa: CASSPERGAQETQYF; cdr3_nt: TGCGCCAGCAGCCCCGAGCGGGGGGCCCAAGAGACCCAGTACTTC
clone_size: once; d_call: -; v_call: TRBV27; j_call: TRBJ2-2; cdr3_aa: CASSLSGTYNTGELFF; cdr3_nt: TGTGCCAGCAGTTTATCGGGGACCTATAACACCGGGGAGCTGTTTTTT
clone_size: -; d_call: TRBD2; v_call: TRBV18; j_call: TRBJ2-3; cdr3_aa: CASSPLLAGGTSTDTQYF; cdr3_nt: TGTGCCAGCTCACCTCTGCTAGCGGGGGGAACTAGCACAGATACGCAGTATTTT
clone_size: few; d_call: -; v_call: TRBV7-2; j_call: TRBJ2-3; cdr3_aa: CASSLVGGDTQYF; cdr3_nt: TGTGCCAGCAGCTTAGTGGGCGGGGATACGCAGTATTTT
clone_size: -; d_call: -; v_call: TRBV20-1; j_call: TRBJ1-3; cdr3_aa: CSASSGGTGNTIYF; cdr3_nt: TGCAGTGCTAGTAGCGGGGGCACTGGAAACACCATATATTTT
clone_size: -; d_call: -; v_call: TRBV21-1; j_call: TRBJ1-1; cdr3_aa: CAPGTDSRTEAFF; cdr3_nt: TGTGCCCCCGGGACGGACAGTCGCACTGAAGCTTTCTTT
clone_size: -; d_call: -; v_call: TRBV4-1; j_call: TRBJ1-1; cdr3_aa: CASSQVYQGNTEAFF; cdr3_nt: TGCGCCAGCAGCCAAGTATATCAGGGGAACACTGAAGCTTTCTTT
clone_size: -; d_call: TRBD1; v_call: TRBV4-1; j_call: TRBJ1-1; cdr3_aa: CASSHSRGQLNTEAFF; cdr3_nt: TGCGCCAGCAGCCATTCGAGGGGACAGCTTAACACTGAAGCTTTCTTT
clone_size: -; d_call: -; v_call: TRBV24-1; j_call: TRBJ2-1; cdr3_aa: CATSVTGPYNEQFF; cdr3_nt: TGTGCCACCAGTGTTACGGGACCCTACAATGAGCAGTTCTTC
clone_size: -; d_call: TRBD2; v_call: TRBV12-3/TRBV12-4; j_call: TRBJ2-7; cdr3_aa: CASSLAGSAYEQYF; cdr3_nt: TGTGCCAGCAGCTTAGCGGGGTCAGCCTACGAGCAGTACTTC
clone_size: -; d_call: -; v_call: TRBV28; j_call: TRBJ2-2; cdr3_aa: CASSLRVNTGELFF; cdr3_nt: TGTGCCAGCAGTTTAAGAGTGAACACCGGGGAGCTGTTTTTT
clone_size: -; d_call: -; v_call: TRBV20-1; j_call: TRBJ2-5; cdr3_aa: CSARELQGFQETQYF; cdr3_nt: TGCAGTGCTAGAGAACTACAGGGATTTCAAGAGACCCAGTACTTC
clone_size: -; d_call: -; v_call: TRBV30; j_call: TRBJ2-7; cdr3_aa: CAWSDSGTHEQYF; cdr3_nt: TGTGCCTGGAGTGACTCCGGGACCCACGAGCAGTACTTC
clone_size: -; d_call: -; v_call: TRBV27; j_call: TRBJ2-7; cdr3_aa: CASTQIGEGPYEQYF; cdr3_nt: TGTGCCAGCACTCAAATTGGGGAAGGCCCCTACGAGCAGTACTTC
clone_size: -; d_call: -; v_call: TRBV6-5; j_call: TRBJ2-7; cdr3_aa: CASSYSTGYYEQYF; cdr3_nt: TGTGCCAGCAGTTACTCTACAGGGTACTACGAGCAGTACTTC
clone_size: once; d_call: TRBD1; v_call: TRBV29-1; j_call: TRBJ2-3; cdr3_aa: CSVEHGTGPPDTQYF; cdr3_nt: TGCAGCGTTGAACATGGGACAGGCCCCCCAGATACGCAGTATTTT
clone_size: -; d_call: TRBD2; v_call: TRBV12-3/TRBV12-4; j_call: TRBJ2-1; cdr3_aa: CASRPTGTSGDNEQFF; cdr3_nt: TGTGCCAGCAGACCAACCGGGACTAGCGGAGACAATGAGCAGTTCTTC
clone_size: -; d_call: TRBD2; v_call: TRBV12-3/TRBV12-4; j_call: TRBJ2-3; cdr3_aa: CASSTFSGGLTDTQYF; cdr3_nt: TGTGCCAGCAGTACCTTTAGCGGGGGGCTCACAGATACGCAGTATTTT